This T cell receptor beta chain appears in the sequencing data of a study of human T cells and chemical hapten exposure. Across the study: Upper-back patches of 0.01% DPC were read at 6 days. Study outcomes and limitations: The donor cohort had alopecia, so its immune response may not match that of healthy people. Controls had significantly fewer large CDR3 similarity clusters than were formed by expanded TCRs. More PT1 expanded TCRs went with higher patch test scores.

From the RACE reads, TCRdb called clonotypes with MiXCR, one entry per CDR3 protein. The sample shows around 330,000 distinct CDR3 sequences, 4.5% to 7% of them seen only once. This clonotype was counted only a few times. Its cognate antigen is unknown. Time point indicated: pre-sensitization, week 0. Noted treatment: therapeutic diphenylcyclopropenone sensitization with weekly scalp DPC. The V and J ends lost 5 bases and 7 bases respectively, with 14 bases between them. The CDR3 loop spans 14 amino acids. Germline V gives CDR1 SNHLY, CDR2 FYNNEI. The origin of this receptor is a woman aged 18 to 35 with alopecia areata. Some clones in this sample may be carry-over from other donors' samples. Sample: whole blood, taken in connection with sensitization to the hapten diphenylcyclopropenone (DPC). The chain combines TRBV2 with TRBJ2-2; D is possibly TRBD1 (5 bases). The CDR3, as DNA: TGTGCCAGCAGTAAAAGCGACAGAGTCGGGGAGCTGTTTTTT. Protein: CASSKSDRVGELFF.